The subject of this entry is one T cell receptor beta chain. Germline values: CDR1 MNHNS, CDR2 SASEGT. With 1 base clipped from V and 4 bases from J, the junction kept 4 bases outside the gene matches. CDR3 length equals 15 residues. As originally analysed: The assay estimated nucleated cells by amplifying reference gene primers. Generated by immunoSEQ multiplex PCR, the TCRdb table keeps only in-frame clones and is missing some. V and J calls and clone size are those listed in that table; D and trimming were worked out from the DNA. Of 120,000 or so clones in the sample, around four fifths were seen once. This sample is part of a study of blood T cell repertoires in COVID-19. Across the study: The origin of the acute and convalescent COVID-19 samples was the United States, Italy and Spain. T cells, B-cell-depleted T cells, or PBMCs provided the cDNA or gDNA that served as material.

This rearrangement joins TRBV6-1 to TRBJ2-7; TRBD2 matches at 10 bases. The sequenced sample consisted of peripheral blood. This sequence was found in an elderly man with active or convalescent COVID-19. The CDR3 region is CASSEGAGGPYEQYF. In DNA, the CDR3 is TGTGCCAGCAGTGAAGGAGCGGGGGGGCCTTACGAGCAGTACTTC.